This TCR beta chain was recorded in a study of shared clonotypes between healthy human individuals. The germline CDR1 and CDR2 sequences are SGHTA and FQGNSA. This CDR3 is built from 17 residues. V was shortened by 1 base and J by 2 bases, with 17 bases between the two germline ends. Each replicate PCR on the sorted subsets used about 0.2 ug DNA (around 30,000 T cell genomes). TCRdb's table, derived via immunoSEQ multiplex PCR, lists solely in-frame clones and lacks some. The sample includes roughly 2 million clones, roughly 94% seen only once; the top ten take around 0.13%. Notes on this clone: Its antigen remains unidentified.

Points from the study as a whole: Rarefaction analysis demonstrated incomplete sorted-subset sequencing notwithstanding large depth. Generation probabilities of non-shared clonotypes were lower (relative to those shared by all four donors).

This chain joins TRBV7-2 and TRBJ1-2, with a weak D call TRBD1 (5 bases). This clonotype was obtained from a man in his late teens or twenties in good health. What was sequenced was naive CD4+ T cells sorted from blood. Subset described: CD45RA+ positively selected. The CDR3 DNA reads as TGTGCCAGCAGCTTAGACTCGCTGACAGAGCGAAACTATGGCTACACCTTC. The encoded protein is CASSLDSLTERNYGYTF.